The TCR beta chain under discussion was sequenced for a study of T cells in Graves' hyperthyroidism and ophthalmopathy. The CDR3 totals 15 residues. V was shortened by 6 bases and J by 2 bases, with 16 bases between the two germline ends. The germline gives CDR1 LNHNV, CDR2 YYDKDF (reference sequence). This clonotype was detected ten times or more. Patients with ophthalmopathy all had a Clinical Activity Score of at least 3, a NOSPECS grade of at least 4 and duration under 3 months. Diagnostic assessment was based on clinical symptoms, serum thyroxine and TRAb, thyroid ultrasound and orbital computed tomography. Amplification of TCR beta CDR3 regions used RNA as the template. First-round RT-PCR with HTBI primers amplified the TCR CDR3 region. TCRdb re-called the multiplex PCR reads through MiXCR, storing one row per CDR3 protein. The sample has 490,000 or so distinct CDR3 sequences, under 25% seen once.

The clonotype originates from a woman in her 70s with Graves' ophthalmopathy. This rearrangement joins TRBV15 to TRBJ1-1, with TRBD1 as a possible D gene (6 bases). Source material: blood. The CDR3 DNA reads TGTGCCACCAGTAAACAGGGATCAGGTAACACTGAAGCTTTCTTT. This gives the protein CATSKQGSGNTEAFF.